Here is one TCR beta chain with its context. What it binds is unknown. After removal of 3 bases from V and 2 bases from J, the junction contained 3 bases not matched to a gene. The CDR3 sequence is 14 residues long. Looked up from germline, CDR1 is SGHDT and CDR2 is YYEEEE. The source of the sample is a study of cytomegalovirus exposure and HLA in healthy donors. Findings of the study overall: Productive rates of about 87% or about 30% were seen for most TCR beta V segments in an earlier analysis.

The PCR employed 60 Vbeta primers together with 13 Jbeta primers. Using immunoSEQ multiplex PCR, the repertoire was profiled, and TCRdb retains in-frame clones only, with some absent. The sample lists 85,000 to 100,000 clones, roughly 80% seen once, with about 3.5% in the top ten. Sequenced input: PBMCs. This chain uses TRBV5-6 with TRBJ2-7, with 9 bases fitting TRBD1. The TCR was taken from a man aged 35 to 55 in good health and CMV-seronegative. CDR3 sequence reads: CASSWGTGTYEQYF. For the CDR3, the DNA is TGTGCCAGCAGCTGGGGGACAGGGACCTACGAGCAGTACTTC.